One sample yielded the 4 T cell receptor beta chains listed below, sequenced in a study of T cell responses to AZD1222 COVID-19 vaccine (dated by TCRdb to the early 2020s). Preparation of the library involved the immunoSEQ multiplex PCR assay. The clones in this table, taken by TCRdb from immuneACCESS, are in-frame only. Not every clone is retained; where verified, under half of the shortfall comes from an unresolved V gene, and the cause of the rest is unknown. A total of about 150,000 clones appear in this sample, 75% to 95% of them only once. Jointly, the top ten make up roughly 1.6% of the sample. The sample's time point, from its label and the paper: baseline before first vaccination. The sample here was peripheral blood, taken on day 0 of AZD1222 vaccination. These receptors were taken from an adult in good health.

The V and J genes are TRBV27 and TRBJ1-4; tentative D call: TRBD1 (6 bases). CDR1 and CDR2 (germline): MNHEY, SMNVEV (reference sequence). The V end lost 6 bases, the J end lost 5 bases, and 16 bases lay between the germline ends. The CDR3 is made up of 15 amino acids. Written as DNA, the CDR3 is TGTGCCAGCAGACAACAGGGTTCAAGGAATGAAAAACTGTTTTTT. Translation: CASRQQGSRNEKLFF.

The chain recombines TRBV19 with TRBJ1-1; unclear D gene. Trimming left V 5 bases short and J 0 bases short, with 4 bases between. This CDR3 spans 12 amino acids. Germline-derived CDR1 and CDR2 are LNHDA and SQIVND (reference sequence). In nucleotides, the CDR3 is TGTGCCAGTAGTCCTTTGAACACTGAAGCTTTCTTT. This gives the protein CASSPLNTEAFF.

The rearrangement uses TRBV9 and TRBJ2-1, with 8 bases lining up with TRBD1. The V and J ends lost 6 bases and 6 bases, in that order; junction bases with no gene match: 8. The CDR3 is 14 amino acids. The germline V gene encodes CDR1 SGDLS and CDR2 YYNGEE. CDR3 DNA sequence: TGTGCCAGCACCCCAGGGGGCATCGGCAATGAGCAGTTCTTC. Residues: CASTPGGIGNEQFF.

The chain links TRBV3-1 (or the pseudogene TRBV3-2) to TRBJ2-7; D perhaps matches TRBD1 (6 bases). The CDR3 sequence is 12 residues long. The germline gives CDR1 LGHDT, CDR2 YNNKEL (reference sequence). V was cut by 4 bases and J by 4 bases, with 8 bases left in between. The chain's CDR3 is CASSPQGYEQYF. DNA of the CDR3: TGTGCCAGCAGCCCACAGGGATACGAGCAGTACTTC.